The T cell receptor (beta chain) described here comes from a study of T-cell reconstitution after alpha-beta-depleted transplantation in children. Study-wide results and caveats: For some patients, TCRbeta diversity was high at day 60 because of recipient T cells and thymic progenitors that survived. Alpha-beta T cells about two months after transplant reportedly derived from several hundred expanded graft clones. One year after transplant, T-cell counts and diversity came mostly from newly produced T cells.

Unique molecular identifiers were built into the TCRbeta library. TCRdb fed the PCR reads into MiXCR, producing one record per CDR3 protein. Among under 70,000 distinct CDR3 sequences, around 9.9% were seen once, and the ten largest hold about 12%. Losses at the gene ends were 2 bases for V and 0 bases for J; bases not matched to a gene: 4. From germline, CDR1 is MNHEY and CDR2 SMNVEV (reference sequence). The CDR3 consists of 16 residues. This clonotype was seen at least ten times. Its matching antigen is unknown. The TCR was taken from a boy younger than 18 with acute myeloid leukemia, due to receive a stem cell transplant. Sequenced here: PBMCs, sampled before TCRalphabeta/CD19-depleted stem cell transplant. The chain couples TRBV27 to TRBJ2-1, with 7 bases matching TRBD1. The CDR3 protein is CASSLTTGSSYNEQFF. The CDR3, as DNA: TGTGCCAGCAGTTTAACGACAGGGAGCTCCTACAATGAGCAGTTCTTC.